This TCR beta chain was sequenced in a study of cytomegalovirus exposure and HLA in healthy donors. Study information: Later, an analysis reported that the 95 to 150 validation repertoires had used the same platform as the 666 first-cohort repertoires. Findings and caveats of the study: Cytomegalovirus status was reportedly diagnosed by the classifier with high specificity and sensitivity.

The CDR3 has 14 residues. Germline V lookup: CDR1 SNHLY, CDR2 FYNNEI. The trim removed 3 bases at V and 4 bases at J, leaving 3 bases unmatched. The method was immunoSEQ multiplex PCR; TCRdb's version includes in-frame clones alone and lacks a portion of them. Among 75,000 to 85,000 clones, approximately 91% were seen once, and the ten largest hold approximately 2%. Notes on this clone: Its matching antigen is unknown.

The sample taken for sequencing was PBMCs. The gene calls are TRBV2 and TRBJ1-3, with TRBD1 matching over 7 bases. The sequence was collected from a man aged 30 to 39 in good health and CMV-seronegative. The CDR3 spells CASSEYRGGNTIYF. In nucleotides, the CDR3 is TGTGCCAGCAGTGAGTACAGGGGAGGAAACACCATATATTTT. The full variable domain, rest sourced from reference TRBV2 and TRBJ1-3, is EPEVTQTPSHQVTQMGQEVILRCVPISNHLYFYWYRQILGQKVEFLVSFYNNEISEKSEIFDDQFSVERPDGSNFTLKIRSTKLEDSAMYFCASSEYRGGNTIYFGEGSWLTVV.